The 18 T cell receptor beta chains reported below all come from one sample, sequenced in a study of spatial heterogeneity in lung cancer. TCRdb reprocessed the 5' RACE reads with MiXCR, giving one entry per CDR3 protein. The top ten clones hold roughly 17% of a sample with around 120,000 distinct CDR3 sequences, more than 9% of them seen once. Time point denoted: blood at routine non-recurrence follow-up after resection. Tumor, nontumor lung or frozen PBMC supplied whole RNA that was sequenced unsorted. The sequencing used PBMCs, collected at follow-up. All receptors come from a male donor with early-stage non-small cell lung cancer.

This clonotype was counted many times. The chain is built from TRBV20-1 and TRBJ1-2; TRBD1 agrees at 8 bases. Per the germline V gene, CDR1 is DFQATT and CDR2 is SNEGSKA (reference sequence). The CDR3 consists of 13 residues. After removal of 6 bases from V and 6 bases from J, the junction contained 9 bases not matched to a gene. CDR3 in amino acids: CSAPRTGRNGYTF. The CDR3 bases are TGCAGTGCGCCGAGGACAGGGCGGAATGGCTACACCTTC.

The chain has TRBV20-1 and TRBJ2-5; D gene ambiguous. The CDR3 sequence is 11 residues long. Trimming stripped 0 bases from V and 10 bases from J, with 9 bases between. Looked up from germline, CDR1 is DFQATT and CDR2 is SNEGSKA (reference sequence). The CDR3 sequence: CSARDKLDQYF. In nucleotides, the CDR3 is TGCAGTGCTAGAGATAAACTTGACCAGTACTTC.

The chain recombines TRBV4-1 with TRBJ1-1, with D unclear. V lost 6 bases, J lost 2 bases, and 13 bases lay in between. CDR1 MGHRA and CDR2 YSYEKL come from the germline V gene. The CDR3 loop spans 14 amino acids. The CDR3 DNA reads as TGCGCCAGCAGTTTCAGGTTGACCAACACTGAAGCTTTCTTT. Translation gives CASSFRLTNTEAFF.

This chain joins TRBV12-3 or TRBV12-4 and TRBJ2-1; D unresolved. With 5 bases removed from V and 3 bases from J, the gap between germline ends came to 8 bases. The CDR3 covers 13 residues. This CDR3 is CASSLDGYNEQFF. The CDR3 nucleotides are TGTGCCAGCAGTCTGGACGGCTACAATGAGCAGTTCTTC.

The rearrangement joins TRBV12-3 or TRBV12-4 to TRBJ2-2; D is unclear. The CDR3 is 12 amino acids. The V and J ends lost 2 bases and 7 bases respectively, with 5 bases between them. This chain's CDR3 is CASSLPGGELFF. The CDR3 DNA reads as TGTGCCAGCAGTTTACCGGGCGGGGAGCTGTTTTTT.

This clonotype has ten or more counts. This chain uses TRBV10-3 with TRBJ1-5, with TRBD1 identical over 7 bases. In germline, CDR1 is ENHRY, CDR2 SYGVKD. V dropped 4 bases and J dropped 1; count of bases not matched to a gene: 1. This CDR3 region has 14 residues. CDR3 sequence reads: CAISAGQSNQPQHF. In DNA form, the CDR3 reads TGTGCCATCAGTGCGGGACAGAGCAATCAGCCCCAGCATTTT.

This chain's CDR3 is CASSAGQIKNIQYF. The CDR3, as DNA: TGCGCCAGCAGCGCGGGACAGATTAAAAACATTCAGTACTTC. This sequence joins TRBV5-1 and TRBJ2-4; D is perhaps TRBD1 (7 bases). Germline values: CDR1 SGHRS, CDR2 YFSETQ. The V end lost 4 bases, the J end lost 4 bases, and 12 bases lay between the germline ends. The CDR3 length is 14 residues.

This chain joins TRBV7-9 and TRBJ1-1, with unresolved D. CDR1 and CDR2 (germline): SEHNR, FQNEAQ (reference sequence). This CDR3 has 14 residues. Deletions cut 1 base from V and 7 bases from J, with 13 bases between. The CDR3 nucleotides are TGTGCCAGCAGCTTAGTGGCCTCTTCGGGTGAAGCTTTCTTT. Its translation is CASSLVASSGEAFF.

This clonotype was recorded at least ten times. V is TRBV29-1 and J is TRBJ2-3; 8 nucleotides match TRBD1. The germline gives CDR1 SQVTM, CDR2 ANQGSEA. This CDR3 comprises 14 residues. V shed 7 bases, J shed 1 base, and the junction held 7 bases outside the gene matches. For the CDR3, the DNA is TGCAGCGCTAGACAGGGGTGGGGCACAGATACGCAGTATTTT. Its protein is CSARQGWGTDTQYF.

The rearrangement joins TRBV11-3 to TRBJ2-7; D uncertain. The CDR3 runs 14 residues. Trimming shortened V by 0 bases and J by 0 bases, and 6 bases separated the two germline ends. Germline loops: CDR1 SGHNT, CDR2 YENEEA. DNA of the CDR3: TGTGCCAGCAGCTTAGAAGGCTTCTCCTACGAGCAGTACTTC. Encoded protein: CASSLEGFSYEQYF.

The J gene is TRBJ2-3, the V gene TRBV6-2 or TRBV6-3; TRBD1 or TRBD2 may be the D gene (5 bases each). V was trimmed by 5 bases and J by 6 bases, leaving 15 bases between them. This CDR3 has 14 residues. Germline-derived CDR1 and CDR2 are MNHEY and SVGEGT. The CDR3 sequence is CASSTPGRGDTQYF. CDR3 nucleotides: TGTGCCAGCAGTACACCGGGGCGTGGGGATACGCAGTATTTT.

This clonotype was recorded a few times. CDR3 protein: CASERTGTNTGELFF. The CDR3 nucleotides are TGTGCCAGCGAAAGGACAGGGACGAACACCGGGGAGCTGTTTTTT. The V and J genes are TRBV2 and TRBJ2-2; 8 bases align to TRBD1. Trimming cost V 8 bases and J 0 bases; bases outside gene matches: 5. Germline V gene data show CDR1 as SNHLY and CDR2 as FYNNEI. This CDR3 spans 15 amino acids.

This clonotype was seen a few times. This chain uses TRBV24-1 with TRBJ1-2; 8 bases line up with TRBD1. In germline, CDR1 is KGHDR, CDR2 SFDVKD. V lost 4 bases to trimming and J lost 4 bases; unmatched junction nucleotides: 7. The CDR3 covers 15 residues. The CDR3 DNA is TGTGCCACCAGTGACCCCAGCACAGGGGGCTATGGCTACACCTTC. It translates to CATSDPSTGGYGYTF.

A few counts support this clonotype. V usage is TRBV4-1 and J usage is TRBJ2-5; 12 nucleotides match TRBD1. The CDR3 length is 15 residues. Germline trimming cut 5 bases from V and 4 bases from J; bases unmatched to any gene: 5. Germline V gene sequence: CDR1 MGHRA, CDR2 YSYEKL. In nucleotides, the CDR3 is TGCGCCAGCAGCATCCGGGACAGGGGGCTAGAGACCCAGTACTTC. Translating gives CASSIRDRGLETQYF.

This chain connects TRBV7-2 to TRBJ2-7; 9 bases fit TRBD1. J was trimmed by 2 bases and V by 2 bases; bases with no gene match: 13. This CDR3 has 18 residues. The germline CDR1 and CDR2 sequences are SGHTA and FQGNSA. CDR3 sequence: CASSLPGTGNLPPYEQYF. The CDR3 DNA follows: TGTGCCAGCAGCTTACCCGGGACAGGGAATCTCCCACCCTACGAGCAGTACTTC.

This clonotype has a handful of counts. The CDR3 sequence: CSVSIGRANTEAFF. CDR3 nucleotides: TGCAGCGTTTCTATCGGACGTGCGAACACTGAAGCTTTCTTT. The gene calls are TRBV29-1 and TRBJ1-1; D is undetermined. Trimming took off 5 bases at V and 1 base at J, with 14 bases between the two ends. This CDR3 has 14 amino acids. Looked up from germline, CDR1 is SQVTM and CDR2 is ANQGSEA.

This clonotype was picked up a small number of times. The chain is built from TRBV25-1 and TRBJ2-1; TRBD2 is a possible D gene (5 bases). Germline values: CDR1 MGHDK, CDR2 SYGVNS. Trimming pared 3 bases from V and 5 bases from J, leaving 14 bases between. The CDR3 has 15 residues. The chain's CDR3 is CASSDPQRVDNEQFF. The DNA of the CDR3 is TGTGCCAGCAGTGATCCCCAGAGGGTGGACAATGAGCAGTTCTTC.

The V gene is TRBV5-4, the J gene TRBJ2-7; 9 nucleotides line up with TRBD2. The germline V gene encodes CDR1 SGHNT and CDR2 YYREEE (reference sequence). This CDR3 comprises 16 residues. Trimming at V came to 0 bases and at J to 2 bases, leaving 6 bases not matched to a gene. The CDR3 DNA reads TGTGCCAGCAGCTTGGGTTCTGGCGGGGGGGCCTACGAGCAGTACTTC. Translation: CASSLGSGGGAYEQYF. The whole variable domain, filled in from reference TRBV5-4 and TRBJ2-7, reads ETGVTQSPTHLIKTRGQQVTLRCSSQSGHNTVSWYQQALGQGPQFIFQYYREEENGRGNFPPRFSGLQFPNYSSELNVNALELDDSALYLCASSLGSGGGAYEQYFGPGTRLTVT.